This is a list of T cell receptor beta chains from one sample in a study of read filtering for tumor transcriptome and immune sequencing. TCRdb recomputed calls from the reads with MiXCR, one row per CDR3 protein. The table lists around 60,000 distinct CDR3 sequences, about 21% of them singletons. Source material: a population of CD138-negative cells sorted from bone marrow. The receptors were sampled from a donor at least 40 years old with multiple myeloma. Each CDR3 is given with its conserved first and last residue. Fields, in order: J gene, D gene, clone size, V gene, CDR3 protein, CDR3 DNA. A D gene is named only where the DNA matches it firmly. A clone size is listed for some rows: how often the clone was seen (once, few, many), or a class if it is expanded.

j_gene: TRBJ2-3
d_gene: TRBD1
abundance: many
v_gene: TRBV28
CDR3aa: CASSLARGIDTQYF
CDR3nt: TGTGCCAGCAGTTTGGCCAGGGGGATAGATACGCAGTATTTT

j_gene: TRBJ1-5
d_gene: -
abundance: many
v_gene: TRBV5-1
CDR3aa: CASSLSGRGQPQHF
CDR3nt: TGCGCCAGCAGCTTGTCGGGGAGAGGACAGCCCCAGCATTTT

j_gene: TRBJ2-5
d_gene: TRBD1
abundance: -
v_gene: TRBV6-5
CDR3aa: CASRAPTGGETLYF
CDR3nt: TGTGCCAGCAGGGCCCCGACAGGGGGGGAGACCCTGTACTTC

j_gene: TRBJ2-4
d_gene: -
abundance: -
v_gene: TRBV28
CDR3aa: CASRKGGFGSKNIQYF
CDR3nt: TGTGCCAGCAGAAAAGGGGGTTTCGGGTCCAAAAACATTCAGTACTTC

j_gene: TRBJ2-3
d_gene: -
abundance: many
v_gene: TRBV28
CDR3aa: CASSTPTDTQYF
CDR3nt: TGTGCCAGCAGTACCCCCACAGATACGCAGTATTTT

j_gene: TRBJ1-5
d_gene: -
abundance: -
v_gene: TRBV28
CDR3aa: CAGSPPQVYSNQPQRF
CDR3nt: TGTGCCGGCAGCCCCCCGCAGGTTTATAGCAATCAGCCCCAGCGTTTT

j_gene: TRBJ1-1
d_gene: -
abundance: many
v_gene: TRBV24-1
CDR3aa: CATKQALNTEAFF
CDR3nt: TGTGCCACCAAACAGGCTCTGAACACTGAAGCTTTCTTT

j_gene: TRBJ2-3
d_gene: -
abundance: many
v_gene: TRBV5-4
CDR3aa: CASSREAGASTDTQYF
CDR3nt: TGTGCCAGCAGCCGGGAGGCGGGGGCTAGCACAGATACGCAGTATTTT

j_gene: TRBJ1-1
d_gene: TRBD1
abundance: many
v_gene: TRBV12-3/TRBV12-4
CDR3aa: CASSSRPGGNTEAFF
CDR3nt: TGTGCCAGCAGTTCCCGACCAGGGGGGAACACTGAAGCTTTCTTT

j_gene: TRBJ2-7
d_gene: -
abundance: few
v_gene: TRBV18
CDR3aa: CASSPSVAGEQYF
CDR3nt: TGTGCCAGCTCACCATCAGTCGCGGGAGAGCAGTACTTC

j_gene: TRBJ1-1
d_gene: -
abundance: many
v_gene: TRBV7-8
CDR3aa: CASSAEQDYTEAFF
CDR3nt: TGTGCCAGCAGCGCCGAACAGGATTACACTGAAGCTTTCTTT

j_gene: TRBJ1-1
d_gene: TRBD1
abundance: -
v_gene: TRBV28
CDR3aa: CASSFVRGPNTEAFF
CDR3nt: TGTGCCAGCAGTTTCGTCAGGGGGCCGAACACTGAAGCTTTCTTT

j_gene: TRBJ2-3
d_gene: -
abundance: many
v_gene: TRBV20-1
CDR3aa: CSAAPSGTDTQYF
CDR3nt: TGCAGTGCTGCCCCTAGCGGCACAGATACGCAGTATTTT

j_gene: TRBJ1-5
d_gene: -
abundance: many
v_gene: TRBV4-2
CDR3aa: CASSREGSGSQPQHF
CDR3nt: TGTGCCAGCAGCCGGGAGGGATCCGGGAGTCAGCCCCAGCATTTT

j_gene: TRBJ2-5
d_gene: -
abundance: -
v_gene: TRBV14
CDR3aa: CASSQDRRLQETQYF
CDR3nt: TGTGCCAGCAGCCAAGATCGGCGGCTGCAAGAGACCCAGTACTTC

j_gene: TRBJ1-1
d_gene: -
abundance: many
v_gene: TRBV7-2
CDR3aa: CASSLGQGGIYYTEAFF
CDR3nt: TGTGCCAGCAGCTTAGGGCAGGGCGGTATCTATTACACTGAAGCTTTCTTT

j_gene: TRBJ2-7
d_gene: -
abundance: many
v_gene: TRBV29-1
CDR3aa: CSVEAPLTGEQYF
CDR3nt: TGCAGCGTTGAGGCCCCCCTCACTGGGGAGCAGTACTTC

j_gene: TRBJ2-3
d_gene: TRBD2
abundance: many
v_gene: TRBV6-5
CDR3aa: CASSRGGLSTDTQYF
CDR3nt: TGTGCCAGCAGTCGCGGGGGGCTTAGCACAGATACGCAGTATTTT

j_gene: TRBJ2-5
d_gene: -
abundance: many
v_gene: TRBV20-1
CDR3aa: CSARIPGETQYF
CDR3nt: TGCAGTGCTAGAATCCCGGGAGAGACCCAGTACTTC

j_gene: TRBJ2-1
d_gene: TRBD2
abundance: medium-sized
v_gene: TRBV9
CDR3aa: CASSPPGTTARNEQFF
CDR3nt: TGTGCCAGCAGCCCCCCCGGGACTACCGCCCGGAATGAGCAGTTCTTC

j_gene: TRBJ2-6
d_gene: TRBD1
abundance: many
v_gene: TRBV5-1
CDR3aa: CASSSTGSGANVLTF
CDR3nt: TGCGCCAGCAGCTCGACAGGGTCTGGGGCCAACGTCCTGACTTTC

j_gene: TRBJ2-2
d_gene: -
abundance: -
v_gene: TRBV19
CDR3aa: CASSIRDPGELFF
CDR3nt: TGTGCCAGTAGTATCAGGGACCCCGGGGAGCTGTTTTTT

j_gene: TRBJ2-3
d_gene: -
abundance: many
v_gene: TRBV7-2
CDR3aa: CASSGSSVGRLSTDTQYF
CDR3nt: TGTGCCAGCAGCGGCAGTTCAGTGGGACGGCTAAGCACAGATACGCAGTATTTT

j_gene: TRBJ1-4
d_gene: TRBD1
abundance: -
v_gene: TRBV11-2
CDR3aa: CASSQGQGPTNEKLFF
CDR3nt: TGTGCCAGCAGCCAGGGACAGGGGCCAACTAATGAAAAACTGTTTTTT

j_gene: TRBJ2-3
d_gene: TRBD1
abundance: many
v_gene: TRBV25-1
CDR3aa: CASSADRGTDTQYF
CDR3nt: TGTGCCAGCAGTGCTGACAGGGGCACAGATACGCAGTATTTT

j_gene: TRBJ2-1
d_gene: TRBD1
abundance: many
v_gene: TRBV9
CDR3aa: CASSFRDRENNEQFF
CDR3nt: TGTGCCAGCAGCTTCCGGGACAGAGAAAACAATGAGCAGTTCTTC

j_gene: TRBJ2-2
d_gene: TRBD2
abundance: many
v_gene: TRBV20-1
CDR3aa: CSAREAGGGTGELFF
CDR3nt: TGCAGTGCTAGAGAAGCGGGAGGTGGCACCGGGGAGCTGTTTTTT

j_gene: TRBJ2-7
d_gene: TRBD1
abundance: many
v_gene: TRBV4-1
CDR3aa: CASSQPGTGSSYEQYF
CDR3nt: TGCGCCAGCAGCCAGCCCGGGACAGGGAGTTCCTACGAGCAGTACTTC

j_gene: TRBJ2-7
d_gene: TRBD2
abundance: many
v_gene: TRBV20-1
CDR3aa: CSARDPGGTSGYEQYF
CDR3nt: TGCAGTGCTAGAGACCCTGGGGGGACTAGCGGATACGAGCAGTACTTC

j_gene: TRBJ2-1
d_gene: TRBD1
abundance: many
v_gene: TRBV19
CDR3aa: CASSTGTGRAGTISYEQFF
CDR3nt: TGTGCCAGTAGCACCGGGACAGGGAGAGCGGGAACAATATCATACGAGCAGTTCTTC

j_gene: TRBJ1-1
d_gene: -
abundance: -
v_gene: TRBV5-1
CDR3aa: CASSSGNVLNTEAFF
CDR3nt: TGCGCCAGCAGCTCGGGGAACGTCTTGAACACTGAAGCTTTCTTT

j_gene: TRBJ2-1
d_gene: -
abundance: many
v_gene: TRBV11-2
CDR3aa: CASSLVTPTYDEQFF
CDR3nt: TGTGCCAGCAGCTTAGTTACTCCTACCTACGATGAGCAGTTCTTC

j_gene: TRBJ1-1
d_gene: TRBD1
abundance: few
v_gene: TRBV6-1
CDR3aa: CANARDRVGEAFF
CDR3nt: TGTGCCAACGCACGGGACAGGGTTGGTGAAGCTTTCTTT

j_gene: TRBJ2-2
d_gene: TRBD1
abundance: many
v_gene: TRBV7-9
CDR3aa: CASSPGGRKTGELFF
CDR3nt: TGTGCCAGCAGTCCAGGGGGAAGAAAAACCGGGGAGCTGTTTTTT

j_gene: TRBJ2-7
d_gene: -
abundance: many
v_gene: TRBV11-2
CDR3aa: CASTFGYPLVHF
CDR3nt: TGTGCCAGCACCTTCGGGTACCCCCTCGTGCACTTC

j_gene: TRBJ1-4
d_gene: -
abundance: many
v_gene: TRBV29-1
CDR3aa: CSVEGTTTNEKLFF
CDR3nt: TGCAGCGTTGAAGGGACCACAACTAATGAAAAACTGTTTTTT

j_gene: TRBJ2-3
d_gene: -
abundance: few
v_gene: TRBV7-9
CDR3aa: CASSSMIPIRMYF
CDR3nt: TGTGCCAGCAGCTCAATGATCCCGATCCGGATGTATTTT